The source of this TCR beta chain is a study of beta chain features in type 1 diabetes. What was sequenced were expressed TCRB transcripts, since all of the isolated RNA had been reverse transcribed. Produced via immunoSEQ multiplex PCR; TCRdb's table is partial and in-frame only. The sample yields 250,000 or so clones, around 21% seen once. Notes on the study in general: All four CD4+ subsets of Type 1 diabetes patients contained TCRB CDR3s that were moderately but significantly shorter.

The CDR3 loop spans 16 amino acids. The ends lost 3 bases at V and 4 bases at J; junction bases unmatched: 9. Germline values: CDR1 MNHEY, CDR2 SMNVEV (reference sequence). Notes on this clone: Its specificity is not known.

V is TRBV27 and J is TRBJ2-3; 8 nucleotides line up with TRBD1. The receptor was isolated from a woman aged 40 to 49 with type 1 diabetes. The sample comprised naive CD4+ T cells from blood. CDR3 in amino acids: CASSFQGQGTSDTQYF. DNA for the CDR3: TGTGCCAGCAGTTTCCAAGGACAGGGAACGTCAGATACGCAGTATTTT.